This entry features one T cell receptor beta chain sequence. TCRdb called the 5' RACE reads again in MiXCR, with one record for every CDR3 protein. The sample carries some 3,000 distinct CDR3 sequences, more than 35% recorded once. These data are taken from a study of spatial heterogeneity in lung cancer. Time point in this sample: sample taken at primary tumor resection. The authors sequenced whole RNA from tumor, nontumor lung or frozen PBMC without sorting. This receptor was obtained from a male donor with early-stage non-small cell lung cancer. Source: PBMCs, taken at surgery.

In DNA, the CDR3 is TGTGCCTGGAGTGAGGACTCCGATACGCAGTATTTT. Protein product: CAWSEDSDTQYF. The chain links TRBV30 to TRBJ2-3; TRBD2 might be the D (5 bases). Germline CDR1 reads GTSNPN; CDR2 reads SVGIG (reference sequence). V was shortened by 1 base and J by 6 bases, with 8 bases between the two germline ends. CDR3 length: 12 residues.